The T cell receptor (beta chain) under discussion was sequenced for a study of cytomegalovirus exposure and HLA in healthy donors. Study context: Researchers previously reported finding roughly 120 million unique TCR beta sequences from around 200 million T cells. The Caucasian-associated ancestry cluster held over 65% of 398 genotyped donors.

On this clone itself: Its target is unknown.

CDR1 MNHEY and CDR2 SMNVEV come from the germline V gene (reference sequence). V was pared by 8 bases and J by 8 bases, with 10 bases of the junction left unmatched. This CDR3 has 13 amino acids. Notes on the study in general: Later on, an analysis showed TCR association rates differing by HLA locus, with DRB1 the most and HLA-C the fewest.

Vbeta (60) and Jbeta (13) primers were used in the PCR. This table comes from immunoSEQ multiplex PCR, and its TCRdb copy is limited to in-frame clones, with some not included. This sample has 200,000 to 300,000 clones, with roughly 82% found just once. The clonotype comes from a woman in her 40s in good health and CMV-seropositive. The sample comprised PBMCs. This chain links TRBV27 with TRBJ1-2; 8 bases are shared with TRBD1. The CDR3 loop reads CASRKTGVTGYTF. The DNA of the CDR3 is TGTGCCAGCCGGAAGACAGGGGTTACAGGCTACACCTTC.